The 31 T cell receptor beta chains below all came from one sample that was sequenced in a study of T cells after yellow fever vaccination (dated by TCRdb to the late 2010s). Library method: 5' RACE. TCRdb lists the instrument as Illumina HiSeq 2500. The raw public reads went through TCRdb reprocessing: fastp at Q25, MiXCR clone calling, in-frame beta chains kept. Duplicate CDR3 protein sequences are folded into a single record with the most common DNA and genes. The sample table lists 450,000 to 600,000 distinct CDR3 sequences, about a sixth of them with a count of one. The top ten constitute 15% to 20% of the sample. The treatment or condition label of this sample denotes: live attenuated yellow fever vaccine strain. The specimen was PBMCs, collected more than 4 days after the first yellow fever vaccination. These receptors were taken from a young man who received the YFV17D yellow fever vaccine.

This clonotype was seen repeatedly, ten times or more. The chain combines TRBV4-3 with TRBJ1-6; D gene unclear. CDR1 is LGHNA and CDR2 is YSLEER in the germline V gene. The CDR3 runs 13 residues. V lost 3 bases and J 9 bases, leaving 9 bases between the germline ends. CDR3 DNA sequence: TGCGCCAGCAGCCACACCAGAGGTTCACCCCTCCACTTT. Protein sequence: CASSHTRGSPLHF.

This clonotype was picked up many times. This chain links TRBV24-1 with TRBJ2-5, with 11 bases fitting TRBD1. The germline V gene has CDR1 KGHDR and CDR2 SFDVKD. This CDR3 comprises 14 residues. V trimming: 9 bases; J trimming: 5 bases; junction bases outside the gene matches: 7. CDR3 sequence: CATSGTGGSETQYF. CDR3 DNA: TGTGCCACCTCCGGGACAGGGGGTTCGGAGACCCAGTACTTC.

The sample holds a few counts of this clonotype. The chain links TRBV4-1 to TRBJ2-2, with D hard to call. Germline assignment: CDR1 MGHRA and CDR2 YSYEKL. V was clipped by 1 base and J by 7 bases, with 7 bases between them. The CDR3 is made up of 13 amino acids. The CDR3 DNA follows: TGCGCCAGCAGCCAAGGAACTGACGGGGAGCTGTTTTTT. Amino acid sequence: CASSQGTDGELFF.

The chain joins TRBV7-9 to TRBJ1-3, with TRBD1 matching 7 bases. The CDR3 sequence is 14 residues long. Germline lookup yields CDR1 SEHNR and CDR2 FQNEAQ (reference sequence). Trimming at V came to 4 bases and at J to 6 bases, leaving 6 bases not matched to a gene. The CDR3 bases are TGTGCCAGCAGCTCTACCGGGACAGTAAACACCATATATTTT. It specifies CASSSTGTVNTIYF. Using reference TRBV7-9 and TRBJ1-3 for the parts outside the CDR3, the full variable domain is DTGVSQNPRHKITKRGQNVTFRCDPISEHNRLYWYRQTLGQGPEFLTYFQNEAQLEKSRLLSDRFSAERPKGSFSTLEIQRTEQGDSAMYLCASSSTGTVNTIYFGEGSWLTVV.

V is TRBV14 and J is TRBJ2-1; D is unclear. The CDR3 length is 15 residues. From germline, CDR1 is SGHDN and CDR2 FVKESK. V was trimmed by 0 bases and J by 3 bases, leaving 9 bases between them. The CDR3 loop reads CASSQDLQYYNEQFF. CDR3 nucleotides: TGTGCCAGCAGCCAAGATCTCCAGTACTACAATGAGCAGTTCTTC. The whole variable domain, filled in from reference TRBV14 and TRBJ2-1, reads EAGVTQFPSHSVIEKGQTVTLRCDPISGHDNLYWYRRVMGKEIKFLLHFVKESKQDESGMPNNRFLAERTGGTYSTLKVQPAELEDSGVYFCASSQDLQYYNEQFFGPGTRLTVL.

The CDR3 here is CASSQGRVKAGGPLGETQYF. CDR3 in DNA: TGCGCCAGCAGCCAAGGACGGGTAAAAGCGGGGGGCCCGTTAGGGGAGACCCAGTACTTC. This sequence joins TRBV4-3 and TRBJ2-5; 9 bases match TRBD2. The CDR3 runs 20 residues. Trimming cost V 1 base and J 5 bases; bases outside gene matches: 20. Per the germline V gene, CDR1 is LGHNA and CDR2 is YSLEER.

This clonotype was picked up a small number of times. The chain uses TRBV11-2 and TRBJ2-3; D may match TRBD1 or TRBD2 (5 bases each). Germline CDR1 SGHAT, CDR2 FQNNGV. With 5 bases removed from V and 0 bases from J, the gap between germline ends came to 27 bases. CDR3 size: 20 residues. CDR3 in amino acids: CASSPQWVFGAPTSTDTQYF. The CDR3 region has the DNA TGTGCCAGCAGCCCCCAGTGGGTGTTCGGGGCACCGACTAGCACAGATACGCAGTATTTT.

Only a few counts were recorded for this clonotype. V and J are TRBV5-1 and TRBJ2-7; perhaps TRBD2 as D (5 bases). V lost 7 bases and J 0 bases, leaving 20 bases between the germline ends. Germline V gives CDR1 SGHRS, CDR2 YFSETQ. The CDR3 extends over 16 amino acids. As DNA, the CDR3 is TGCGCCAGCCAGGCTAACCGGGATGCTAGCTCCTACGAGCAGTACTTC. It codes for CASQANRDASSYEQYF.

This clonotype was recorded a few times. This chain connects TRBV29-1 to TRBJ1-1, with TRBD1 matching over 11 bases. V trimming: 6 bases; J trimming: 4 bases; junction bases outside the gene matches: 4. CDR3 length: 13 residues. CDR1 is SQVTM and CDR2 is ANQGSEA in the germline V gene. In DNA form, the CDR3 reads TGCAGCGTGGGGGACAGGGGGGGCACTGAAGCTTTCTTT. Translating it yields CSVGDRGGTEAFF.

This clonotype appeared a few times. CDR3 region: CASNTGQFYEQYV. The CDR3 DNA reads as TGTGCCAGCAATACGGGACAGTTCTACGAGCAGTACGTC. J is TRBJ2-7 and V is TRBV2; the match to TRBD1 covers 7 bases. In germline, CDR1 is SNHLY, CDR2 FYNNEI. CDR3 length: 13 amino acids. The J segment lost 3 bases and the V segment lost 7 bases, leaving 6 bases of the junction unmatched.

This chain connects TRBV7-2 to TRBJ1-2; 7 bases fit TRBD1. With 6 bases clipped from V and 5 bases from J, the junction kept 9 bases outside the gene matches. From germline, CDR1 is SGHTA and CDR2 FQGNSA. The CDR3 runs 14 residues. The CDR3 DNA reads as TGTGCCAGCAGAGACCGGGCAGGGGGTTATGGCTACACCTTC. This codes for CASRDRAGGYGYTF. Filled out from reference TRBV7-2 and TRBJ1-2, the complete variable domain reads GAGVSQSPSNKVTEKGKDVELRCDPISGHTALYWYRQSLGQGLEFLIYFQGNSAPDKSGLPSDRFSAERTGGSVSTLTIQRTQQEDSAVYLCASRDRAGGYGYTFGSGTRLTVV.

This clonotype showed up many times. The chain carries TRBV20-1 and TRBJ2-1; no clear D gene. Germline V lookup: CDR1 DFQATT, CDR2 SNEGSKA (reference sequence). This CDR3 comprises 15 residues. Trimming took off 0 bases at V and 0 bases at J, with 9 bases between the two ends. CDR3 DNA sequence: TGCAGTGCTAGAGAATTAGATTCCTCCTACAATGAGCAGTTCTTC. Translated, it gives CSARELDSSYNEQFF.

The gene calls are TRBV6-2 or TRBV6-3 and TRBJ2-1; TRBD2 agrees at 11 bases. V trimming: 6 bases; J trimming: 6 bases; junction bases outside the gene matches: 10. This CDR3 has 16 amino acids. Germline V gives CDR1 MNHEY, CDR2 SVGEGT. Written as DNA, the CDR3 is TGTGCCAGCAGCCCCTTCGGGACTAGCGGCTTCAATGAGCAGTTCTTC. Translation gives CASSPFGTSGFNEQFF.

The chain employs TRBV5-1 and TRBJ1-1; D not certain. This CDR3 comprises 13 residues. CDR1 SGHRS and CDR2 YFSETQ come from the germline V gene. The V end was cut by 7 bases, the J end by 3 bases, with 13 bases between. The CDR3 DNA is TGCGCCAGCTACTTGGGTCTGGACACTGAAGCTTTCTTT. This codes for CASYLGLDTEAFF.

This clonotype was detected many times. The genes are TRBV6-2 or TRBV6-3 and TRBJ1-1; D is unclear. This CDR3 contains 15 residues. Germline CDR1 MNHEY, CDR2 SVGEGT. Trimming shortened V by 0 bases and J by 6 bases, and 14 bases separated the two germline ends. The CDR3 DNA sequence: TGTGCCAGCAGTTACTCGATTTGGACTCGGGCTGAAGCTTTCTTT. It specifies CASSYSIWTRAEAFF.

V gene TRBV6-2 or TRBV6-3 combines with J gene TRBJ1-4, with 10 bases lining up with TRBD1. Germline CDR1 reads MNHEY; CDR2 reads SVGEGT. V lost 6 bases, J lost 5 bases, and 9 bases stayed unmatched. The CDR3 contains 16 residues. CDR3 amino acids: CASSGRPGQGNEKLFF. CDR3 bases: TGTGCCAGCAGCGGACGACCGGGACAGGGGAATGAAAAACTGTTTTTT.

This clonotype occurred a few times. This rearrangement joins TRBV7-2 to TRBJ1-4; TRBD1 matches at 8 bases. V shed 5 bases, J shed 5 bases, and the junction held 10 bases outside the gene matches. Germline V gives CDR1 SGHTA, CDR2 FQGNSA. CDR3 length equals 16 residues. CDR3 region: CASSQQRTGRNEKLFF. Here the CDR3 DNA reads TGTGCCAGCAGCCAACAAAGGACAGGGAGAAATGAAAAACTGTTTTTT.

This clonotype was picked up a small number of times. DNA for the CDR3: TGCAGCGTTGGGTGGGGGGGGCCCGGAGAGACCCAGTACTTC. Its protein product is CSVGWGGPGETQYF. V gene TRBV29-1 combines with J gene TRBJ2-5; perhaps TRBD2 as D (7 bases). The length of the CDR3 is 14 residues. Germline V gene data show CDR1 as SQVTM and CDR2 as ANQGSEA. Trimming removed 4 bases from V and 4 bases from J, with 16 bases in between.

The chain carries TRBV7-8 and TRBJ2-5; D not resolved. Per germline, CDR1 SGHVS and CDR2 FQNEAQ. V lost 0 bases and J 0 bases, leaving 8 bases between the germline ends. The CDR3 has 15 residues. The CDR3: CASSLARSYQETQYF. The CDR3 DNA sequence: TGTGCCAGCAGCTTAGCGCGATCGTACCAAGAGACCCAGTACTTC.

The CDR3 here is CASSFALSKSTDTQYF. The CDR3 DNA is TGTGCCAGCAGCTTCGCGCTAAGTAAAAGCACAGATACGCAGTATTTT. The chain has TRBV5-4 and TRBJ2-3; D not certain. Deletions cut 2 bases from V and 0 bases from J, with 13 bases between. Germline V gene data show CDR1 as SGHNT and CDR2 as YYREEE (reference sequence). This CDR3 is 16 amino acids long.

This clonotype has ten or more counts. This chain joins TRBV7-2 and TRBJ2-6; tentative D call: TRBD2 (7 bases). V was shortened by 5 bases and J by 2 bases, with 16 bases between the two germline ends. This CDR3 region has 17 residues. Per the germline V gene, CDR1 is SGHTA and CDR2 is FQGNSA. CDR3 in amino acids: CASSPRGGRTGANVLTF. CDR3 coding DNA: TGTGCCAGCAGCCCGAGGGGGGGTCGCACTGGGGCCAACGTCCTGACTTTC.

This clonotype was seen a few times. The genes are TRBV6-5 and TRBJ1-5; no definite D call. Looked up from germline, CDR1 is MNHEY and CDR2 is SVGAGI. There are 15 residues in the CDR3. V lost 0 bases and J 2 bases, leaving 8 bases between the germline ends. Here the CDR3 reads CASSYSRRGNQPQHF. The CDR3 DNA follows: TGTGCCAGCAGTTACTCACGGAGAGGCAATCAGCCCCAGCATTTT.

This clonotype was seen more than once but under ten times. The chain joins TRBV27 to TRBJ1-1, with a possible D match to TRBD1 (6 bases). The CDR3 contains 14 residues. Germline V gene sequence: CDR1 MNHEY, CDR2 SMNVEV (reference sequence). The V end lost 6 bases, the J end lost 0 bases, and 11 bases lay between the germline ends. CDR3 sequence reads: CASRTGAVNTEAFF. CDR3 coding DNA: TGTGCCAGCAGGACGGGGGCGGTGAACACTGAAGCTTTCTTT.

This clonotype has just a few counts. This chain connects TRBV20-1 to TRBJ2-7; D unclear. V lost 0 bases to trimming and J lost 5 bases, with 14 bases between them. The CDR3 is made up of 14 amino acids. Germline V CDR1 and CDR2: DFQATT, SNEGSKA (reference sequence). The CDR3 bases are TGCAGTGCTAGAGATTTGATGGGCCCGGACGAGCAGTACGTC. It is translated as CSARDLMGPDEQYV.

The V call is TRBV7-9, the J call TRBJ1-4; D is undetermined. This CDR3 has 12 residues. The germline V gene encodes CDR1 SEHNR and CDR2 FQNEAQ (reference sequence). The V and J ends lost 6 bases and 4 bases respectively, with 6 bases between them. CDR3 sequence: CASSTSNEKLFF. CDR3 DNA: TGTGCCAGCAGTACCAGTAATGAAAAACTGTTTTTT. The whole variable domain, filled in from reference TRBV7-9 and TRBJ1-4, reads DTGVSQNPRHKITKRGQNVTFRCDPISEHNRLYWYRQTLGQGPEFLTYFQNEAQLEKSRLLSDRFSAERPKGSFSTLEIQRTEQGDSAMYLCASSTSNEKLFFGSGTQLSVL.

V is TRBV7-2 and J is TRBJ2-7, with D unclear. Trimming removed 5 bases at V and 2 bases at J, with 19 bases between. Germline CDR1 SGHTA, CDR2 FQGNSA. The CDR3 extends over 16 amino acids. The CDR3 coding sequence is TGTGCCAGCAGCCCCAGCAGGTTTAAGGAAACCTACGAGCAGTACGTC. As protein: CASSPSRFKETYEQYV.

This clonotype showed up many times. V and J are TRBV19 and TRBJ2-4, with 8 bases identical to TRBD2. The CDR3 runs to 13 residues. Germline trimming cut 7 bases from V and 7 bases from J; bases unmatched to any gene: 6. CDR1 is LNHDA, CDR2 SQIVND, per germline (reference sequence). The CDR3 bases are TGTGCCAGTATAGCGGGGAATGAGAACATTCAGTACTTC. Translating gives CASIAGNENIQYF.

In this sample, this clonotype turned up a few times. The V gene is TRBV5-1, the J gene TRBJ2-7, with TRBD1 matching over 9 bases. Germline CDR1 is SGHRS and CDR2 is YFSETQ. V lost 4 bases and J lost 1; bases outside the gene matches: 3. This CDR3 region has 14 residues. Written as DNA, the CDR3 is TGCGCCAGCAGCCGTGGACAGGGGTCCTACGAGCAGTACGTC. Translated: CASSRGQGSYEQYV.

This clonotype was seen only once. V is TRBV20-1 and J is TRBJ1-2, with D hard to call. Germline CDR1 is DFQATT and CDR2 is SNEGSKA (reference sequence). The CDR3 consists of 11 residues. V was shortened by 6 bases and J by 9 bases, with 14 bases between the two germline ends. CDR3: CSAYLRQSYTF. The CDR3 DNA follows: TGCAGTGCCTACCTAAGACAAAGCTACACCTTC.

The chain links TRBV5-8 to TRBJ2-5, with D maybe TRBD1 (6 bases). In germline, CDR1 is SGHTS, CDR2 YDEGEE. V was shortened by 2 bases and J by 3 bases, with 11 bases between the two germline ends. The CDR3 is 14 amino acids. The CDR3 region has the DNA TGTGCCAGCAGCTTCCGGGACATAGAAGAGACCCAGTACTTC. As protein: CASSFRDIEETQYF.

This clonotype has only a few counts. This chain links TRBV25-1 with TRBJ1-4; no clear D. This CDR3 contains 15 residues. Germline CDR1 MGHDK, CDR2 SYGVNS. V gave up 1 base and J gave up 5 bases, with 11 bases separating them. In nucleotides, the CDR3 is TGTGCCAGCAGTGAATTGAAAGGGTTGAATGAAAAACTGTTTTTT. Its translation: CASSELKGLNEKLFF.